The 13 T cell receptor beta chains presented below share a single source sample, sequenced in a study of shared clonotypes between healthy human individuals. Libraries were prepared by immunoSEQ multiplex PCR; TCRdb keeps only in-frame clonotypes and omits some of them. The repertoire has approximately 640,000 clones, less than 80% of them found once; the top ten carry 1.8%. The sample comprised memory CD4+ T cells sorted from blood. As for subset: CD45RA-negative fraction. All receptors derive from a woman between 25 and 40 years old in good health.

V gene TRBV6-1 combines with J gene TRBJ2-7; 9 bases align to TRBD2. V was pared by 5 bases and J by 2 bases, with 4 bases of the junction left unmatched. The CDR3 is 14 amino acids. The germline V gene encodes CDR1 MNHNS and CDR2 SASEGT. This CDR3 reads CASSLAGNTYEQYF. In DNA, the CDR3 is TGTGCCAGCAGTCTAGCGGGAAACACCTACGAGCAGTACTTC.

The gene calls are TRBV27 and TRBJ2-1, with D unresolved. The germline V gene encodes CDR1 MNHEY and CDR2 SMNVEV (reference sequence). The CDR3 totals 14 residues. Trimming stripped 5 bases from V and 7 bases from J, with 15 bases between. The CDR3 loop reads CASSPRPDRNEQFF. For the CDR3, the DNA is TGTGCCAGCAGTCCACGACCGGATCGGAATGAGCAGTTCTTC.

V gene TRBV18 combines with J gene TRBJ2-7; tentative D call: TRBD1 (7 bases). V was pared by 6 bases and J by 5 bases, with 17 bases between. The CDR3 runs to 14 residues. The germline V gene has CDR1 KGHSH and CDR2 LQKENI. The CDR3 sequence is CASSQGGPGDEQYF. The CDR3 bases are TGTGCCAGCTCCCAGGGGGGACCGGGGGACGAGCAGTACTTC.

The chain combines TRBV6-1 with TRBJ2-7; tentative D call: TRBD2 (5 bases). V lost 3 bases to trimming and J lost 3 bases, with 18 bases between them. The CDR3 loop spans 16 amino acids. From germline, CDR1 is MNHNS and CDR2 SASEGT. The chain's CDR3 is CASSDNWWRSVYEQYF. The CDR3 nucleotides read TGTGCCAGCAGTGATAATTGGTGGAGGTCGGTCTACGAGCAGTACTTC.

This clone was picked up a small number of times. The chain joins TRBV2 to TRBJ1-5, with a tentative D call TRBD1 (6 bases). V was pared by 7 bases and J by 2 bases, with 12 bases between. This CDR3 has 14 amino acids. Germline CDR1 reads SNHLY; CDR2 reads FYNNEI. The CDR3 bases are TGTGCCAGCAAGAGGGGGGCTGGCAATCAGCCCCAGCATTTT. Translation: CASKRGAGNQPQHF.

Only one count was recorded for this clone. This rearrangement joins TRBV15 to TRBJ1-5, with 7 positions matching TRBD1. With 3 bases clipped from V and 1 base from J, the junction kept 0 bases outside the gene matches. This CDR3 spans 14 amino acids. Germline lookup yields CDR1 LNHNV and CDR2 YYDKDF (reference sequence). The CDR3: CATSRGQSNQPQHF. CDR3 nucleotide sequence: TGTGCCACCAGCAGGGGACAGAGCAATCAGCCCCAGCATTTT.

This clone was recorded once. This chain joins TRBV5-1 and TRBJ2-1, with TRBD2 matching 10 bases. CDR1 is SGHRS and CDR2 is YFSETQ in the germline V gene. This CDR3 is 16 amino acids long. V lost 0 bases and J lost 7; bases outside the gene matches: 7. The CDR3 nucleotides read TGCGCCAGCAGCTTGGAGGGTAGCGGGAGGTATAATGAGCAGTTCTTC. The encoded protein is CASSLEGSGRYNEQFF. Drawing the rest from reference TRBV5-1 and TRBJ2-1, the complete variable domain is KAGVTQTPRYLIKTRGQQVTLSCSPISGHRSVSWYQQTPGQGLQFLFEYFSETQRNKGNFPGRFSGRQFSNSRSEMNVSTLELGDSALYLCASSLEGSGRYNEQFFGPGTRLTVL.

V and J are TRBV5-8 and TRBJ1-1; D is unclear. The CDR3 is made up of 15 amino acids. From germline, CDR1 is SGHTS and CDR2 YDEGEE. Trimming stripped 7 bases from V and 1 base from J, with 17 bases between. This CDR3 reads CASPRSNRANTEAFF. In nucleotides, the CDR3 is TGTGCCAGCCCCAGGAGCAATAGGGCGAACACTGAAGCTTTCTTT. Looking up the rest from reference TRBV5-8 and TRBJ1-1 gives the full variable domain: EAGVTQSPTHLIKTRGQQATLRCSPISGHTSVYWYQQALGLGLQFLLWYDEGEERNRGNFPPRFSGRQFPNYSSELNVNALELEDSALYLCASPRSNRANTEAFFGQGTRLTVV.

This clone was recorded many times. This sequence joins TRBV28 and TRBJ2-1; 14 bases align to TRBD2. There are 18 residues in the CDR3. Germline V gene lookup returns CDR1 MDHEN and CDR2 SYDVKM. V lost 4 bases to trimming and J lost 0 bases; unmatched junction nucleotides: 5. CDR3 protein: CASSSRTSGRPSYNEQFF. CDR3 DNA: TGTGCCAGCAGTTCACGGACTAGCGGGAGGCCCTCCTACAATGAGCAGTTCTTC.

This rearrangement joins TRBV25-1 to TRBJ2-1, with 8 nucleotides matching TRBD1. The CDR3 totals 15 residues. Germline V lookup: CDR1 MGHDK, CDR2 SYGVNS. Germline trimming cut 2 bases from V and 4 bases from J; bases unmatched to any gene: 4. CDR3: CASSEPGQAYNEQFF. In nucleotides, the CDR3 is TGTGCCAGCAGTGAACCGGGACAGGCATACAATGAGCAGTTCTTC.

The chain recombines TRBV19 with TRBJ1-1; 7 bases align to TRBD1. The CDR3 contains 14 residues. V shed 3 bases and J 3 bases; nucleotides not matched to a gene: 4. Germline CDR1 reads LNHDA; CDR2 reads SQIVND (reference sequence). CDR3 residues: CASSITGQDTEAFF. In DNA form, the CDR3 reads TGTGCCAGTAGTATTACCGGACAGGACACTGAAGCTTTCTTT. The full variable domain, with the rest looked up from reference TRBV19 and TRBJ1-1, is DGGITQSPKYLFRKEGQNVTLSCEQNLNHDAMYWYRQDPGQGLRLIYYSQIVNDFQKGDIAEGYSVSREKKESFPLTVTSAQKNPTAFYLCASSITGQDTEAFFGQGTRLTVV.

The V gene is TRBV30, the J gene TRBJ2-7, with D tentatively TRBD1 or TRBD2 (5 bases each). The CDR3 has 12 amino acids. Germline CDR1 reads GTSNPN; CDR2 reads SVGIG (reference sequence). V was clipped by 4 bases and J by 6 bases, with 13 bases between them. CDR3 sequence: CAWIRGQGEQYF. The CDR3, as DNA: TGTGCCTGGATCCGCGGGCAGGGCGAGCAGTACTTC.

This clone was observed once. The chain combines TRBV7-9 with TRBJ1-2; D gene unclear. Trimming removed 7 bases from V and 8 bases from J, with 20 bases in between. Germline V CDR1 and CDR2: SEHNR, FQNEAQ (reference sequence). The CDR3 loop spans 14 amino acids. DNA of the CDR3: TGTGCCAGCATCAGACATGTGGTTTCCGACGGCTACACCTTC. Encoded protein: CASIRHVVSDGYTF.